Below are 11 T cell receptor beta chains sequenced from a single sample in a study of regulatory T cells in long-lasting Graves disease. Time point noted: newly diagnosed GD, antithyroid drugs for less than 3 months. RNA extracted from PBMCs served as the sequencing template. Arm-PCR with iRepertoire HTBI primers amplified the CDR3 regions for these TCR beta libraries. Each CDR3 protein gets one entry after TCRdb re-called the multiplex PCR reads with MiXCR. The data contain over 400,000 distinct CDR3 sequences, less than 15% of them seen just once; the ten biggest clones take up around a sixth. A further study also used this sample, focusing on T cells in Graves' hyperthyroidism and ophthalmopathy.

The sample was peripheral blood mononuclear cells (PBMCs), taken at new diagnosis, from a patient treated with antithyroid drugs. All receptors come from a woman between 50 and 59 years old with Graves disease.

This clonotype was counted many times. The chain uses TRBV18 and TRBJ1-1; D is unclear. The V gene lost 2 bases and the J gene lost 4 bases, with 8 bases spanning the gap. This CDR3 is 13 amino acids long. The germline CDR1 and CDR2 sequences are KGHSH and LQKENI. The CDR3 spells CASSPMAPTEAFF. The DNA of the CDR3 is TGTGCCAGCTCACCAATGGCTCCCACTGAAGCTTTCTTT. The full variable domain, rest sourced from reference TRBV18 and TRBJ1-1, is NAGVMQNPRHLVRRRGQEARLRCSPMKGHSHVYWYRQLPEEGLKFMVYLQKENIIDESGMPKERFSAEFPKEGPSILRIQQVVRGDSAAYFCASSPMAPTEAFFGQGTRLTVV.

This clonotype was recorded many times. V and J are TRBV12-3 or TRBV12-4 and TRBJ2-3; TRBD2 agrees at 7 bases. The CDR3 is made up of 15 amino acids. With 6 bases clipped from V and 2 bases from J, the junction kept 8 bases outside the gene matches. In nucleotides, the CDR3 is TGTGCCAGCAGGGCGACTAGCAGATCCACAGATACGCAGTATTTT. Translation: CASRATSRSTDTQYF.

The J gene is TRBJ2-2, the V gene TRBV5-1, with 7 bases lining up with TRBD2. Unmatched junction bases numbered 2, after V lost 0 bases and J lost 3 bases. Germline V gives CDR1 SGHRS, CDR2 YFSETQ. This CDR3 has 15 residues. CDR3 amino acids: CASSLAGGDTGELFF. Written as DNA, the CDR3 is TGCGCCAGCAGCTTGGCGGGGGGAGACACCGGGGAGCTGTTTTTT.

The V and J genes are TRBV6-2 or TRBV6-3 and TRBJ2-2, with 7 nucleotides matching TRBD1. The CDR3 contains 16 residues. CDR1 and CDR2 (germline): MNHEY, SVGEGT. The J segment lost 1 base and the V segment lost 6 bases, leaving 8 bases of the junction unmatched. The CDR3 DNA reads TGTGCCAGCAGGGGTCGACAGGGAAAGAACACCGGGGAGCTGTTTTTT. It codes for CASRGRQGKNTGELFF.

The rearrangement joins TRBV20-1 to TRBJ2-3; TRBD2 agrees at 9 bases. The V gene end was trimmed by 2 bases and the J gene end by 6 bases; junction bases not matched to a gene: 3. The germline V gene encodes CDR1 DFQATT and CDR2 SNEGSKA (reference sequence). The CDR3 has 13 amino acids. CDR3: CSARRSGRDTQYF. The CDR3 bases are TGCAGTGCTAGAAGAAGCGGGAGGGATACGCAGTATTTT.

The CDR3 nucleotides are TGCAGCGTAGAGGGAGCTTACGAGCAGTACTTC. Encoded protein: CSVEGAYEQYF. This chain connects TRBV29-1 to TRBJ2-7; TRBD2 might be the D (5 bases). The V end lost 6 bases, the J end lost 4 bases, and 10 bases lay between the germline ends. The CDR3 totals 11 residues. Germline loops: CDR1 SQVTM, CDR2 ANQGSEA.

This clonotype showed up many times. The CDR3 loop reads CASIPFADSQLAGGVEQYF. CDR3 sequence (DNA): TGTGCCAGCATCCCTTTTGCGGACAGCCAACTAGCGGGAGGTGTCGAGCAGTACTTC. This chain joins TRBV2 and TRBJ2-7, with 12 bases aligning to TRBD2. The CDR3 covers 19 residues. J was trimmed by 6 bases and V by 7 bases; bases with no gene match: 22. Germline CDR1 reads SNHLY; CDR2 reads FYNNEI.

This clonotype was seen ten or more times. CDR3 coding DNA: TGTGCCAGCTCACCACCCCTTTCCCTCAGGCACACTGAAGCTTTCTTT. This sequence encodes CASSPPLSLRHTEAFF. The chain combines TRBV18 with TRBJ1-1, with D uncertain. Germline assignment: CDR1 KGHSH and CDR2 LQKENI. The CDR3 has 16 residues. Trimming removed 0 bases from V and 3 bases from J, with 14 bases in between.

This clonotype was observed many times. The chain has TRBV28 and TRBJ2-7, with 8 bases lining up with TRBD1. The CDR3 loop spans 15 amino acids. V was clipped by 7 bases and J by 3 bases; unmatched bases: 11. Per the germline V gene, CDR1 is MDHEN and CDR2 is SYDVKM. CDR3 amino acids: CASTFQGARVYEQYF. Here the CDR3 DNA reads TGTGCCAGCACATTTCAGGGGGCGAGGGTCTACGAGCAGTACTTC. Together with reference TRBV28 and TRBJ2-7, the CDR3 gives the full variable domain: DVKVTQSSRYLVKRTGEKVFLECVQDMDHENMFWYRQDPGLGLRLIYFSYDVKMKEKGDIPEGYSVSREKKERFSLILESASTNQTSMYLCASTFQGARVYEQYFGPGTRLTVT.

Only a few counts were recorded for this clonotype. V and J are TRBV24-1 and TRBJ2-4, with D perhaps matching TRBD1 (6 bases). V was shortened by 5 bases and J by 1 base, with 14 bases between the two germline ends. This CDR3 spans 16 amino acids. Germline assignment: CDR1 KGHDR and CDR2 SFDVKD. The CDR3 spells CATSGTGLGAKNIQYF. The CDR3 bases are TGTGCCACCAGTGGAACAGGGCTTGGGGCCAAAAACATTCAGTACTTC.

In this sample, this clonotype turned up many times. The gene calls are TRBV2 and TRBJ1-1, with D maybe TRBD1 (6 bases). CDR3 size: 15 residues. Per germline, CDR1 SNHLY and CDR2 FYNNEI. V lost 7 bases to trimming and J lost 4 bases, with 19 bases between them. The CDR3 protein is CASMLEGVMGTEAFF. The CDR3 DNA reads TGTGCCAGCATGCTGGAGGGGGTGATGGGCACTGAAGCTTTCTTT.